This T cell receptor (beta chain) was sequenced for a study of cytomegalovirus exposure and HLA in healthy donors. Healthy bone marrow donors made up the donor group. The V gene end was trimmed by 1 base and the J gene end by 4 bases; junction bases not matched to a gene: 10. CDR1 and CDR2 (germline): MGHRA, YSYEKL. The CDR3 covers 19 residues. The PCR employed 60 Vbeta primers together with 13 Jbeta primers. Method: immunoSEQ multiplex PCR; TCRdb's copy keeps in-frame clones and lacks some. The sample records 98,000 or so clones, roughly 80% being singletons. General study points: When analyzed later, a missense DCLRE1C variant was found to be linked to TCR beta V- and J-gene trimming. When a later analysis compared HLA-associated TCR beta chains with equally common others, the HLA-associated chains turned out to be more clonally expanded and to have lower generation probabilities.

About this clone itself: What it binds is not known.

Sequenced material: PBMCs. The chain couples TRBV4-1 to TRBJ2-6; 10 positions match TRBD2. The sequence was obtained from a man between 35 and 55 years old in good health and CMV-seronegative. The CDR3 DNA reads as TGCGCCAGCAGCCAAGTAGCATTAACTAGCGGGGCCGGGGCCAACGTCCTGACTTTC. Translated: CASSQVALTSGAGANVLTF.